Included here is one T cell receptor beta chain sequence, with context. The same CDR3 also results from other DNA sequences found in this sample. Only in-frame clones appear in the TCRdb table, and some are missing; sequencing was by immunoSEQ multiplex PCR. Among tens of thousands of clones listed, roughly 91% were seen once. This sample is drawn from a study of OX40 agonist ivuxolimab in advanced cancers. CDR3 length equals 10 residues. V lost 11 bases and J lost 5, with 9 bases in between. From germline, CDR1 is SGHTA and CDR2 FQGNSA. V is TRBV7-2 and J is TRBJ1-2; maybe TRBD1 (6 bases). Sequences were derived from CD4+ or CD8+ T cells sorted from blood, sampled in a trial of the OX40 agonist ivuxolimab. This TCR was recovered from an adult with an advanced solid tumor such as melanoma, head and neck, liver or kidney cancer. This chain's CDR3 is CASGQYGYTF. DNA for the CDR3: TGTGCCTCCGGACAGTATGGCTACACCTTC.